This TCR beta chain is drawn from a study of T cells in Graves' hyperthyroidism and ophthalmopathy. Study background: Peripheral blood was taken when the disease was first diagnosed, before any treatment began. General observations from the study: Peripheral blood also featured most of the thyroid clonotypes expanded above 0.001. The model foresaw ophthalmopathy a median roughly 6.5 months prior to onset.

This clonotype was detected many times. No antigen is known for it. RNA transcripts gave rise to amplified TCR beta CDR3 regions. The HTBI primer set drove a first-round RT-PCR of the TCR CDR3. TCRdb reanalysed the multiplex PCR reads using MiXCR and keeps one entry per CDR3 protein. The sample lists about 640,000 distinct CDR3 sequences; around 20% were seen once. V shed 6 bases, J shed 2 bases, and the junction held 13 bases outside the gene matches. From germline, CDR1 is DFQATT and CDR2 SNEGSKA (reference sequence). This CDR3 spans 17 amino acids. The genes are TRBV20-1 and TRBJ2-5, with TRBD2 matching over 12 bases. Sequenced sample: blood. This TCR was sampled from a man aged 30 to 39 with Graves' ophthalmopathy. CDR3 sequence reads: CSALTSGSGAPQETQYF. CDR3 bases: TGCAGTGCCCTGACTAGCGGGAGTGGGGCCCCACAAGAGACCCAGTACTTC.